Included here is one T cell receptor beta chain sequence, with context. The data originate from a study of blood T cell repertoires in COVID-19. Study-level background: Some COVID-19 samples were acute and others convalescent; all came from the United States, Italy and Spain. Sample material is recorded as cDNA or gDNA derived from T cells, B-cell-depleted T cells, or PBMCs.

In the authors' workflow: It was from reference gene primer amplification that nucleated cell counts were estimated. The assay was immunoSEQ multiplex PCR, and TCRdb's table has in-frame clones only and misses some. That table gives V, J and clone size, and the DNA gave D and trimming. The sample shows under 200,000 clones, around four fifths of them seen only once. The TCR originated in a man aged 25-45 years with active or convalescent COVID-19. Sequencing input: peripheral blood.

The DNA of the CDR3 is TGTGCCAGCAGCTCGCGAGGTCCGAGCAATCAGCCCCAGCATTTT. Translation gives CASSSRGPSNQPQHF. The V and J genes are TRBV7-3 and TRBJ1-5; D is unresolved. With 4 bases removed from V and 1 base from J, the gap between germline ends came to 11 bases. There are 15 residues in the CDR3. The germline CDR1 and CDR2 sequences are SGHTA and FQGTGA.